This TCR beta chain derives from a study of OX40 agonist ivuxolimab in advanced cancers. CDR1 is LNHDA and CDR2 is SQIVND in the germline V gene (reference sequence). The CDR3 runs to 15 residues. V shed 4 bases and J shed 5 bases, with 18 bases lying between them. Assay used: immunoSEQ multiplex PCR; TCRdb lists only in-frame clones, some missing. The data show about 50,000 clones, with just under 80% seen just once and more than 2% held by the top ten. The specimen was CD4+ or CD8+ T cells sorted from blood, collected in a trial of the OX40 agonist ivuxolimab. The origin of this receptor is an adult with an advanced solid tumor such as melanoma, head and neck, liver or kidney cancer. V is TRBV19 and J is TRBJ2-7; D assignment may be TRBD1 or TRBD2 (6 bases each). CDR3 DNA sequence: TGTGCCAGTAGTACCCTCGGAGGGGGGCTCAACGAGCAGTACTTC. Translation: CASSTLGGGLNEQYF.